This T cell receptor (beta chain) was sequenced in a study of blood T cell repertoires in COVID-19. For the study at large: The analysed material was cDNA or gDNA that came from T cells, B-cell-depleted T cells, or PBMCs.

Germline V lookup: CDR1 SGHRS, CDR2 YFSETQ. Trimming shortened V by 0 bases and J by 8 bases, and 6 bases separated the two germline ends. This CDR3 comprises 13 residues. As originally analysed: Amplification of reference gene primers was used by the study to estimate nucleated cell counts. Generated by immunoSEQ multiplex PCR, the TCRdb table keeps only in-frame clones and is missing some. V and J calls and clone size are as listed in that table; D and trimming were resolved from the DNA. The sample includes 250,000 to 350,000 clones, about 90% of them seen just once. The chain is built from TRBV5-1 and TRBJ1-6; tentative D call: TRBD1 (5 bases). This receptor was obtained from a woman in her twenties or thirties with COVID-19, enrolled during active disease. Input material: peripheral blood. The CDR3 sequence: CASSLGGDSPLHF. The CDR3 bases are TGCGCCAGCAGCTTGGGGGGGGATTCACCCCTCCACTTT. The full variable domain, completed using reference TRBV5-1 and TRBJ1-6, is KAGVTQTPRYLIKTRGQQVTLSCSPISGHRSVSWYQQTPGQGLQFLFEYFSETQRNKGNFPGRFSGRQFSNSRSEMNVSTLELGDSALYLCASSLGGDSPLHFGNGTRLTVT.